Here is one TCR beta chain with its context. No antigen is known for it. The entry originates in a study of CD8 T cells in ankylosing spondylitis. General study findings and limits: Apparently characteristic of ankylosing spondylitis blood was a TCR beta motif (eight highly homologous variants). Reactive arthritis synovial fluid and blood previously showed some of these motif variants.

TCRdb re-derived calls from the 5' RACE reads in MiXCR, one entry per CDR3 protein. The sample shows more than 150,000 distinct CDR3 sequences, 10% to 15% of them seen only once. The CDR3 totals 15 residues. Germline CDR1 reads SGHTA; CDR2 reads FQGNSA. V trimming: 5 bases; J trimming: 4 bases; junction bases outside the gene matches: 9. The sequence derives from a female donor with ankylosing spondylitis or in good health (not recorded which). The gene calls are TRBV7-2 and TRBJ1-1; 8 bases fit TRBD1. The specimen was blood, either unsorted or a sorted T cell fraction (not recorded which). CDR3 sequence reads: CASSPQGAGSTEAFF. CDR3 nucleotides: TGTGCCAGCAGCCCGCAGGGGGCTGGGAGCACTGAAGCTTTCTTT.